This entry is about one TCR beta chain. Its antigen is not known. This record belongs to a study of CD4 T cells in relation to SARS-CoV-2 and coronaviruses. Turning to the study itself: Shared crossreactive spike epitopes were mapped to their HLA restriction. Study results and caveats: Roughly 65% of donors had memory CD4+ clonotypes crossrecognizing SARS-CoV-2 and common cold coronavirus spike. This crossreactivity analysis covered spike protein alone, no other viral proteins.

Unexposed donor CD4+ T cells date from about 2011-2018, before the COVID-19 pandemic. The method was immunoSEQ multiplex PCR; TCRdb's version includes in-frame clones alone and lacks a portion of them. This sample has about 59,000 clones, with about nine tenths found just once. The receptor was isolated from a human donor in good health. Sequencing used memory CD4+ T cells from PBMCs.

CDR3 nucleotides: TGTGCCAGCAGCGTAACGGCCGGGACTAGCAGGGTGCAGTACTTC. Its protein product is CASSVTAGTSRVQYF. The chain joins TRBV9 to TRBJ2-7, with TRBD2 identical over 9 bases. The CDR3 is 15 residues long. After removal of 1 base from V and 9 bases from J, the junction contained 11 bases not matched to a gene. From germline, CDR1 is SGDLS and CDR2 YYNGEE.